In its sample, the clone carrying this T cell receptor beta chain was seen a few times. The antigen is undetermined. The J segment lost 9 bases and the V segment lost 4 bases, leaving 15 bases of the junction unmatched. Germline V gene lookup returns CDR1 SGHVS and CDR2 FNYEAQ. The CDR3 length is 19 residues. The data derive from a study of T cells after yellow fever vaccination. Study background: Some fractions had low cell numbers, and these were prepared with SMART-Seq v4 Ultra Low Input. Study results and limitations: At about 97% for CD4 and approximately 88% for CD8, most primary-vaccination clones showed up again after the booster. Contamination of FACS-sorted repertoires by abundant clonotypes from the bulk population could occur. Some clonotypes, a small share, were shared between CD4 and CD8 compartments.

TCRdb analysed the 5' RACE reads with MiXCR anew, one entry per CDR3 protein. The sample has some 500,000 distinct CDR3 sequences, 13% seen once. The sequenced sample was PBMCs, obtained on the day of the yellow fever booster vaccination. This TCR derives from a man aged 25-45 years who received the YFV17D yellow fever vaccine. V usage is TRBV7-6 and J usage is TRBJ2-1, with TRBD2 identical over 16 bases. CDR3 sequence reads: CASSSTTPGLAGGPAEQFF. DNA of the CDR3: TGTGCCAGCAGCTCAACAACCCCGGGACTAGCGGGAGGGCCGGCTGAGCAGTTCTTC.